This T cell receptor (beta chain) originates from a study of post-analysis software for immune sequencing data. Study findings and constraints: Higher frequency in patients than in controls was seen for roughly five TRBV segments, with TRBV5-6, TRBV5-1 and TRBV20-1 among them.

Every TCR beta cDNA library bore unique molecular identifiers. TCRdb re-analysed the PCR reads in MiXCR, keeping a single row per CDR3 protein. The table shows some 450,000 distinct CDR3 sequences, with around 40% occurring only once. The CDR3 loop spans 12 amino acids. Trimming pared 3 bases from V and 11 bases from J, leaving 13 bases between. Germline CDR1 reads MDHEN; CDR2 reads SYDVKM. As regards this clonotype: What it binds is unknown.

Material: blood. The rearrangement links TRBV28 to TRBJ2-5; the D is unclear. This sequence was found in a girl under 18 with multiple sclerosis. CDR3 sequence reads: CASSLRSDEQYF. The CDR3 DNA is TGTGCCAGCAGTTTGAGGTCCGATGAGCAGTACTTC.